This T cell receptor (beta chain) was sequenced in a study of Ad26.COV2.S vaccination and SARS-CoV-2 variants (dated by TCRdb to the early 2020s). For the wider study: Vaccine-arm donors came from COV1001, a multicentre, randomized, double-blind, placebo-controlled phase I-IIa trial of Ad26.COV2.S in healthy adults. Ad26.COV2.S was administered intramuscularly at 5 x 10^10 or 1 x 10^11 viral particles, either as a single shot or as two shots given 56 days apart. The specificity and breadth of SARS-CoV-2-reactive T cell receptors after Ad26.COV2.S vaccination were assessed by TCRbeta repertoire sequencing. A total of around 32 samples were included in the TCR-sequenced set, comprising roughly 19 Ad26.COV2.S vaccine recipients, 5 placebo recipients and 8 SARS-CoV-2 convalescent individuals. Trial participants were randomized into five groups of five: low-dose or high-dose Ad26.COV2.S given once or twice, or placebo on both occasions. Blinding of investigators to trial group allocation was maintained during experiments and outcome assessment. Results and caveats for the whole study, not just this receptor: The study lacked the statistical power to compare responses across vaccine doses or regimens. Spike-specific TCR breadth was higher in Ad26.COV2.S recipients than in placebo recipients (P = 0.0014). After vaccination, substantial breadth of spike-specific CD8+ and CD4+ T cell responses was reported. Non-spike TCR breadth was comparable between vaccine and placebo recipients, consistent with the vaccine containing only spike. The authors noted that the TCR breadth and depth analyses may have underestimated total T cell responses.

CDR3 length: 13 amino acids, cysteine to phenylalanine. Of all the DNA, just the CDR3 is kept, 39 bases in frame from base 1. The CDR1 and CDR2 encoded by the germline V gene (reference sequence) are LNHDA and SQIVND. V is cut by 3 bases and J by 5 bases, and the space between the germline ends is 11 bases. Taken with the paper, the label for treatment or condition translates to: over 15 received Ad26.COV2.S at low or high dose, single or two shots; several received placebo; per-sample allocation not given. Repertoires of vaccine and placebo recipients were sequenced from samples taken on day 63 after the first injection. Cohort 1b enrolled 25 or so adults aged 18-55 years at a single site in Boston, USA, between 29 July and 7 August 2020. Ad26.COV2.S was a replication-incompetent adenovirus type 26 vector expressing a prefusion-stabilized SARS-CoV-2 spike protein from the original Wuhan strain.

About this clone: Its antigen has not been determined. No quality values exist for individual bases; no much larger clone is one base distant.

The immunoSEQ Assay was used to sequence TCRbeta CDR3 regions. After extraction, genomic DNA underwent amplification by bias-controlled multiplex PCR, followed by high-throughput sequencing. As for the original processing: To quantify the absolute abundance of every unique TCRbeta CDR3 region, sequences were collapsed and filtered. Usable DNA was measured by amplifying reference genes present in all nucleated cells, and TCRbeta template counts were normalized to that usable DNA to estimate T cell fraction. Repertoire TCRs were annotated as SARS-CoV-2-specific by exact matching of V gene, CDR3 amino acid sequence and J gene to a known reactive TCR set. The reference SARS-CoV-2 TCR set was derived from MIRA and filtered for enrichment in COVID-19-positive ImmuneCODE repertoires, a step that removed public or cross-reactive TCRs. Drawing on the MIRA antigens, annotated TCRs were analysed further at the level of specific ORF or position within ORF. Depth was the summed frequency of annotated unique rearrangements, while breadth was defined as annotated unique rearrangements over total unique productive rearrangements. Two-sided Wilcoxon rank-sum tests were used to compare TCR breadth between groups. TCRdb retrieved this table from immuneACCESS and kept in-frame rearrangements only. Not all clones are present; in checked studies, unresolved V genes account for under half, and no reason is known for the remainder. For V, J and clone size, that table is used; D and trimming come from the DNA. Counted in this sample were 350,000 to 500,000 clones; over 75% of them appeared once. The ten most abundant clones make up 3.6% of the sample.

The material sequenced was peripheral blood, taken in a trial of Ad26.COV2.S vaccine versus placebo. This clonotype originated in a person aged 18 to 59 who received the Ad26.COV2.S COVID-19 vaccine or a placebo. The sequence is built from TRBV19 and TRBJ2-7; too little of a D gene remains to name it. The CDR3 reads as follows: CASSMSREDEQYF. The nucleotide sequence reads as follows: TGTGCCAGTAGTATGTCACGTGAAGACGAGCAGTACTTC.